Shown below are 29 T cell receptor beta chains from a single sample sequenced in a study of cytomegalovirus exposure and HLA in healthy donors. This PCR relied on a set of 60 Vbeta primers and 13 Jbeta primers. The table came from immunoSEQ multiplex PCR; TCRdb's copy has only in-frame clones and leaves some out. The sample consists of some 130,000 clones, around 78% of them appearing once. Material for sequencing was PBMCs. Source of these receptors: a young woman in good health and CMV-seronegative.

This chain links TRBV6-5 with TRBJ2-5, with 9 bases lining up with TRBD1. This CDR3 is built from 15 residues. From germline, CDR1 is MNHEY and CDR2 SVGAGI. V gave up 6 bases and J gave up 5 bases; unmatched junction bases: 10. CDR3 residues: CASRRPGQGWETQYF. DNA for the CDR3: TGTGCCAGCAGACGACCGGGACAGGGATGGGAGACCCAGTACTTC.

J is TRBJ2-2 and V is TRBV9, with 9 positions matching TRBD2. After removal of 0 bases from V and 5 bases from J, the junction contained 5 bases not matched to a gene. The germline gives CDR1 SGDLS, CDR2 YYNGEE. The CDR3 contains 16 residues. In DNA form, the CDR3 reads TGTGCCAGCAGCGTAGGAGGACTAGCGCCTACCGGGGAGCTGTTTTTT. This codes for CASSVGGLAPTGELFF.

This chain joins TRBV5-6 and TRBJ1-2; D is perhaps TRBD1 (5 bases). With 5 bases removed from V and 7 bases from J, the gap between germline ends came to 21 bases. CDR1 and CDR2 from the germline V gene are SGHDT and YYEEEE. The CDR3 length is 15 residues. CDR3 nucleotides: TGTGCCAGCAGTCATAGAAGGGGAGGTTATGCTGGCTACACCTTC. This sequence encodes CASSHRRGGYAGYTF.

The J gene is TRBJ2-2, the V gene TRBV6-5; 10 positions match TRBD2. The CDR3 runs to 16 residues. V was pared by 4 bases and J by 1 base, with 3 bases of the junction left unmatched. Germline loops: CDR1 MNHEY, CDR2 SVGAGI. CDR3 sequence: CASSSWTSGNTGELFF. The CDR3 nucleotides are TGTGCCAGCAGTTCCTGGACTAGCGGGAACACCGGGGAGCTGTTTTTT.

The CDR3 sequence is CASSLQGGANYGYTF. In DNA, the CDR3 is TGTGCCAGCAGCTTGCAGGGGGGAGCGAACTATGGCTACACCTTC. The chain is built from TRBV7-6 and TRBJ1-2; 7 bases agree with TRBD1. CDR1 and CDR2 from the germline V gene are SGHVS and FNYEAQ. The length of the CDR3 is 15 residues. V shed 3 bases, J shed 2 bases, and the junction held 6 bases outside the gene matches. Full variable domain (outside the CDR3, taken from reference TRBV7-6 and TRBJ1-2): GAGVSQSPRYKVTKRGQDVALRCDPISGHVSLYWYRQALGQGPEFLTYFNYEAQQDKSGLPNDRFSAERPEGSISTLTIQRTEQRDSAMYRCASSLQGGANYGYTFGSGTRLTVV.

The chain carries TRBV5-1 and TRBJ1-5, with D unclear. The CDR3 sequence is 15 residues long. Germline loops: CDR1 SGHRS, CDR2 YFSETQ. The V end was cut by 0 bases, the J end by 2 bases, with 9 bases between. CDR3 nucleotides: TGCGCCAGCAGCTTGGGAATCCAGGGCAATCAGCCCCAGCATTTT. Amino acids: CASSLGIQGNQPQHF.

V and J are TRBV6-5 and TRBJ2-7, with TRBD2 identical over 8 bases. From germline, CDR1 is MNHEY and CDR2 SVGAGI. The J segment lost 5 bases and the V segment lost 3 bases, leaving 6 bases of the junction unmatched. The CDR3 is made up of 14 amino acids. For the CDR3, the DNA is TGTGCCAGCAGTTATGAGCGGGAGTCCAACGAGCAGTACTTC. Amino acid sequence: CASSYERESNEQYF.

The CDR3 DNA sequence: TGTGCCTGGAGGGGGCAGGGGGTGAACTATGGCTACACCTTC. Protein sequence: CAWRGQGVNYGYTF. This chain connects TRBV30 to TRBJ1-2; TRBD1 matches 7 bases. Per the germline V gene, CDR1 is GTSNPN and CDR2 is SVGIG (reference sequence). The CDR3 spans 14 residues. With 3 bases clipped from V and 2 bases from J, the junction kept 6 bases outside the gene matches.

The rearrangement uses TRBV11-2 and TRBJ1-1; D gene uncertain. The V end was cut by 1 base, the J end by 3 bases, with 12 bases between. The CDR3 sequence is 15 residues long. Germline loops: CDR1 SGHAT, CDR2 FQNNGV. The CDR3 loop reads CASSLATGWDTEAFF. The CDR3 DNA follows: TGTGCCAGCAGCTTAGCTACGGGGTGGGACACTGAAGCTTTCTTT.

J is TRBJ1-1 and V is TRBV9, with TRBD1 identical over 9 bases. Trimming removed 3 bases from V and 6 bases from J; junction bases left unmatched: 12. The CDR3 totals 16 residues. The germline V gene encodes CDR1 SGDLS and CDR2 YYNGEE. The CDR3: CASSGGTGQGWPEAFF. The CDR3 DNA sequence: TGTGCCAGCAGCGGTGGAACGGGACAGGGATGGCCTGAAGCTTTCTTT.

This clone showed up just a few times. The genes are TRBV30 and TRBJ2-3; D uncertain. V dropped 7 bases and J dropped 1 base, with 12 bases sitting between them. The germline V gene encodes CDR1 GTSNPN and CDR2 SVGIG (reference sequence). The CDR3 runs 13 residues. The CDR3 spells CASTVKGTDTQYF. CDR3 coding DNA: TGTGCCTCAACAGTGAAAGGCACAGATACGCAGTATTTT.

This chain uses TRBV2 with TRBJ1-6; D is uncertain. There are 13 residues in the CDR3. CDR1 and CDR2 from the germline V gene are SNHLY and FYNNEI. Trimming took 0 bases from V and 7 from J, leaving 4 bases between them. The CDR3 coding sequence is TGTGCCAGCAGTGAAGCGGAGAATTCACCCCTCCACTTT. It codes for CASSEAENSPLHF. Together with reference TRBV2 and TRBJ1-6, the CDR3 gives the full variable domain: EPEVTQTPSHQVTQMGQEVILRCVPISNHLYFYWYRQILGQKVEFLVSFYNNEISEKSEIFDDQFSVERPDGSNFTLKIRSTKLEDSAMYFCASSEAENSPLHFGNGTRLTVT.

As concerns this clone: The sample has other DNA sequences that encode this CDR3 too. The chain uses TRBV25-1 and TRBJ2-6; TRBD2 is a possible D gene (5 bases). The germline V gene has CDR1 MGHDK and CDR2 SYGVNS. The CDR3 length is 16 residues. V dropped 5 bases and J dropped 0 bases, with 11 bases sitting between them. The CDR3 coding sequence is TGTGCCAGCAGTCCAGGAGGAAGCTCTGGGGCCAACGTCCTGACTTTC. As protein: CASSPGGSSGANVLTF.

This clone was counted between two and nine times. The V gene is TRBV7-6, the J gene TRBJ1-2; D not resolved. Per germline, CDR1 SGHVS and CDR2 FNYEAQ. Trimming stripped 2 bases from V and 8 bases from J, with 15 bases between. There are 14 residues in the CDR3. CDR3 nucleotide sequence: TGTGCCAGCAGCTTAACTGACGGAGCCGGGGGCTACACCTTC. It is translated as CASSLTDGAGGYTF.

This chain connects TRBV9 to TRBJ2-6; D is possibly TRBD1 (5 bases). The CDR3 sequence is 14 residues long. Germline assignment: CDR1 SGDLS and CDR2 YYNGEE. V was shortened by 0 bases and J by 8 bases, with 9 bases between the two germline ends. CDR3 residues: CASSVGGLSNVLTF. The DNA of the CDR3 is TGTGCCAGCAGCGTAGGGGGCCTTTCCAACGTCCTGACTTTC.

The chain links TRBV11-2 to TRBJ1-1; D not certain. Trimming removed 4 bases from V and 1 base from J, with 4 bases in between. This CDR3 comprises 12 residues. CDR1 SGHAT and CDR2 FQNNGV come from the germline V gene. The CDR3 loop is CASSSSNTEAFF. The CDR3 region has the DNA TGTGCCAGCAGCTCCTCGAACACTGAAGCTTTCTTT.

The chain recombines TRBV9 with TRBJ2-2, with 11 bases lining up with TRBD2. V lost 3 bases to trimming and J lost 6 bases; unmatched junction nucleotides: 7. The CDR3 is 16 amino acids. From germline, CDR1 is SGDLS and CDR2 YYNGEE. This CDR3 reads CASSGTSGRTPGELFF. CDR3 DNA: TGTGCCAGCAGCGGAACTAGCGGGAGAACACCCGGGGAGCTGTTTTTT.

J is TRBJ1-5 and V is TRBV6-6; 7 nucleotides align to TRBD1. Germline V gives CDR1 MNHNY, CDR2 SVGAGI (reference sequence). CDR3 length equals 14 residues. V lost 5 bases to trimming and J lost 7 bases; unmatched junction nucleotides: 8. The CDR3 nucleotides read TGTGCCAGCAGTACCTCGGACAGGAGGCAGCCCCAGCATTTT. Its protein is CASSTSDRRQPQHF.

The CDR3 loop is CAWSAGGEQFF. CDR3 DNA sequence: TGTGCCTGGAGTGCCGGCGGTGAGCAGTTCTTC. The V gene is TRBV30, the J gene TRBJ2-1; no firm D call. Trimming removed 1 base from V and 9 bases from J, with 7 bases in between. The CDR3 is made up of 11 amino acids. Germline assignment: CDR1 GTSNPN and CDR2 SVGIG (reference sequence). Full variable domain (missing parts from reference TRBV30 and TRBJ2-1): SQTIHQWPATLVQPVGSPLSLECTVEGTSNPNLYWYRQAAGRGLQLLFYSVGIGQISSEVPQNLSASRPQDRQFILSSKKLLLSDSGFYLCAWSAGGEQFFGPGTRLTVL.

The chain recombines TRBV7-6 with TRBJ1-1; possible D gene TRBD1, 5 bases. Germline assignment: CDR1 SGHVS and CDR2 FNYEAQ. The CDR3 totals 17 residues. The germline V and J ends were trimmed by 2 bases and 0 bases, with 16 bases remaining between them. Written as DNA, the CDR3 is TGTGCCAGCAGCTTAAAGGGAACAGGAGCCCTGAACACTGAAGCTTTCTTT. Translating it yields CASSLKGTGALNTEAFF.

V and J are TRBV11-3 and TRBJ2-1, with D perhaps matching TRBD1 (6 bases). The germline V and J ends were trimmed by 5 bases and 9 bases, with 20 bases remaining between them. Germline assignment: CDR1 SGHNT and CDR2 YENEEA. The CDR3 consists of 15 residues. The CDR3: CASSPSGQSGGEQFF. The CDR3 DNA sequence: TGTGCCAGCAGCCCGTCCGGACAGTCCGGAGGTGAGCAGTTCTTC.

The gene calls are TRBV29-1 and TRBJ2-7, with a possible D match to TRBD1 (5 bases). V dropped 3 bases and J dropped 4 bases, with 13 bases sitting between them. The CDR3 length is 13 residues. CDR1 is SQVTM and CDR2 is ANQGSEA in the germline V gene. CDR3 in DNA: TGCAGCGTTGAGGAGCAGGGCTCTTACGAGCAGTACTTC. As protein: CSVEEQGSYEQYF.

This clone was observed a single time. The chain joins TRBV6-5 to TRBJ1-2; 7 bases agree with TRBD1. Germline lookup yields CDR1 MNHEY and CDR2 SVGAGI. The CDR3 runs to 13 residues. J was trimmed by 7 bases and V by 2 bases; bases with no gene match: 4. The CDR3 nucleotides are TGTGCCAGCAGTTACGAGGGGGCGGGTGGCTACACCTTC. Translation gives CASSYEGAGGYTF.

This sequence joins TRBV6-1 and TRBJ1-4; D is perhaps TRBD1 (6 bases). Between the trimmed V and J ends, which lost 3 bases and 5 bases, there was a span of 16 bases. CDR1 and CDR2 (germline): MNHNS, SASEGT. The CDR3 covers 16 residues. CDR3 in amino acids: CASSEIGGQLNEKLFF. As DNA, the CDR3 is TGTGCCAGCAGTGAGATAGGTGGACAGTTAAATGAAAAACTGTTTTTT.

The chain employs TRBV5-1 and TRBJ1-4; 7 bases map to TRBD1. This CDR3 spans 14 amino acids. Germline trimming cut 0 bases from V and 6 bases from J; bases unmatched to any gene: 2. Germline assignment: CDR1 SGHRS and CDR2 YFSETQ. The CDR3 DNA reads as TGCGCCAGCAGCTTGGTCGGACAGGATGAAAAACTGTTTTTT. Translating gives CASSLVGQDEKLFF.

CDR3 in amino acids: CASSFQGGDTQYF. The CDR3, as DNA: TGTGCCAGCAGTTTCCAGGGTGGGGATACGCAGTATTTT. This chain connects TRBV27 to TRBJ2-3, with D possibly matching TRBD1 (5 bases). Trimming shortened V by 3 bases and J by 6 bases, and 10 bases separated the two germline ends. The germline CDR1 and CDR2 sequences are MNHEY and SMNVEV (reference sequence). The CDR3 sequence is 13 residues long.

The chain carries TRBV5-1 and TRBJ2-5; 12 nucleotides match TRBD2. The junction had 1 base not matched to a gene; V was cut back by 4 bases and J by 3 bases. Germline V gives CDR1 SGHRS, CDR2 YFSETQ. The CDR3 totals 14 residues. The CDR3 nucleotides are TGCGCCAGCAGCCGACTAGCGGGAGAAGAGACCCAGTACTTC. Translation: CASSRLAGEETQYF. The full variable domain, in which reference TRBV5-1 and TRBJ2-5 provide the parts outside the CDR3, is KAGVTQTPRYLIKTRGQQVTLSCSPISGHRSVSWYQQTPGQGLQFLFEYFSETQRNKGNFPGRFSGRQFSNSRSEMNVSTLELGDSALYLCASSRLAGEETQYFGPGTRLLVL.

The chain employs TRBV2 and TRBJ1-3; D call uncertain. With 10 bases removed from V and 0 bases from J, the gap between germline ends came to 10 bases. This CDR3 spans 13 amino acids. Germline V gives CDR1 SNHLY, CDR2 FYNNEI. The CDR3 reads CATRESSGNTIYF. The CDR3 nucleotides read TGTGCCACACGGGAGAGCTCTGGAAACACCATATATTTT.

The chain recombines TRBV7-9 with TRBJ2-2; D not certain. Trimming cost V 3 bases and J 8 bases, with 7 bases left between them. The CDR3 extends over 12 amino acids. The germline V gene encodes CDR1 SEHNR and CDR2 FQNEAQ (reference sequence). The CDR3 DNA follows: TGTGCCAGCAGCTTTCTCGCGGGGGAGCTGTTTTTT. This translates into CASSFLAGELFF.